These T cell receptor beta chains were read from a single sample in a study of vaccination and CD4 T cells after COVID-19. TCRdb recomputed calls from the PCR reads with MiXCR, one row per CDR3 protein. The table shows 10,000 to 13,000 distinct CDR3 sequences, with roughly 58% occurring only once. For these TCRs, the target antigens are not known. Sequenced sample: CD4+ T cells from blood, cultured in vitro. The receptors come from a human donor who had recovered from COVID-19. Each CDR3 is given with its conserved first and last residue. Fields, in order: clone size, D gene, J gene, V gene, CDR3 protein, CDR3 DNA. A D gene is named only where the DNA matches it firmly. For some rows the clone size is stated as once, few or many, or as a class when expanded; others skip it.

>NA|NA|TRBJ1-5|TRBV20-1
CSVSLGFSNQPQHF
TGCAGTGTTAGTCTAGGGTTTAGCAATCAGCCCCAGCATTTT
>few|NA|TRBJ2-4|TRBV24-1
CATSDTSAGQNIQYF
TGTGCCACCAGTGACACCTCAGCGGGCCAGAACATTCAGTACTTC
>few|NA|TRBJ2-3|TRBV30
CAWSPLTSPDTQYF
TGTGCCTGGAGTCCCCTGACTAGTCCAGATACGCAGTATTTT
>NA|NA|TRBJ1-6|TRBV21-1
CASSKLGLCNSPLHF
TGTGCCAGCAGCAAGCTGGGATTGTGTAATTCACCCCTCCACTTT
>few|TRBD2|TRBJ2-7|TRBV20-1
CSARAREASYEQYF
TGCAGTGCTAGAGCGCGGGAGGCCTCCTACGAGCAGTACTTC
>NA|NA|TRBJ2-5|TRBV6-2/TRBV6-3
CASSRQDRRQETQYF
TGTGCCAGCAGCCGCCAGGACAGACGTCAAGAGACCCAGTACTTC
>NA|NA|TRBJ1-6|TRBV6-1
CASGGVEGNSPLHF
TGTGCCAGTGGGGGGGTAGAGGGCAATTCACCCCTCCACTTT
>NA|NA|TRBJ1-6|TRBV21-1
CASCPNRGRSNSPLHF
TGTGCCAGCTGCCCTAACAGGGGGCGTTCGAATTCACCCCTCCACTTT
>NA|NA|TRBJ2-7|TRBV7-9
CTSSLGDFPDYEQYF
TGTACCAGCAGCTTAGGGGACTTCCCCGACTACGAGCAGTACTTC
>few|NA|TRBJ2-2|TRBV20-1
CSARDVSAGELFF
TGCAGTGCTAGAGACGTTTCGGCCGGGGAGCTGTTTTTT
>NA|NA|TRBJ2-3|TRBV6-1
CASSEGPGRTQYF
TGTGCCAGCAGTGAAGGCCCGGGGAGGACGCAGTATTTT
>NA|NA|TRBJ2-7|TRBV6-1
CASSAPGLSSYEQYF
TGTGCCAGCAGTGCCCCGGGACTGAGCTCCTACGAGCAGTACTTC
>NA|NA|TRBJ2-7|TRBV28
CASSSPGAYEQYF
TGTGCCAGCAGTTCCCCGGGTGCCTACGAGCAGTACTTC
>NA|NA|TRBJ1-2|TRBV6-2/TRBV6-3
CASSYSPRVNYGYTF
TGTGCCAGCAGTTATTCGCCGAGGGTGAACTATGGCTACACCTTC
>once|NA|TRBJ1-2|TRBV20-1
CSAPRRENYGYTF
TGCAGTGCTCCACGACGGGAAAACTATGGCTACACCTTC
>few|NA|TRBJ2-7|TRBV6-2/TRBV6-3
CASRRTSYYEQYF
TGTGCCAGCAGGAGGACTTCCTACTACGAGCAGTACTTC
>NA|TRBD1|TRBJ1-5|TRBV27
CASSLGRGPGQPQHF
TGTGCCAGCAGTTTAGGCAGGGGGCCGGGTCAGCCCCAGCATTTT
>few|NA|TRBJ1-1|TRBV5-1
CASSFDNQNTEAFF
TGCGCCAGCAGCTTCGACAACCAAAACACTGAAGCTTTCTTT
>NA|NA|TRBJ1-1|TRBV27
CASKRNTEAFF
TGTGCCAGCAAAAGGAACACTGAAGCTTTCTTT
>NA|TRBD1|TRBJ1-6|TRBV6-2/TRBV6-3
CASSLDRGYPPLHF
TGTGCCAGCAGTTTGGACAGGGGGTATCCACCCCTCCACTTT
>NA|TRBD1|TRBJ1-2|TRBV20-1
CSAKEQGNYGYTF
TGCAGTGCTAAGGAACAGGGGAACTATGGCTACACCTTC
>NA|NA|TRBJ2-2|TRBV21-1
CASSSQTYRSTSGVAPGELFF
TGTGCCAGCAGCAGTCAAACCTACAGGTCGACTAGCGGGGTCGCCCCCGGGGAGCTGTTTTTT
>NA|NA|TRBJ1-4|TRBV27
CASSIRQRTNEKLFF
TGTGCCAGCAGTATAAGACAGCGAACTAATGAAAAACTGTTTTTT
>few|TRBD1|TRBJ1-1|TRBV6-1
CASRSRTGTPEAFF
TGTGCCAGCAGATCTCGGACAGGGACCCCTGAAGCTTTCTTT
>NA|NA|TRBJ1-2|TRBV3-1
CASSQAGNYGYTF
TGTGCCAGCAGCCAAGCAGGAAACTATGGCTACACCTTC
>NA|NA|TRBJ1-5|TRBV12-3/TRBV12-4
CASSGRRGNQPQHF
TGTGCCAGCAGCGGCCGTCGGGGCAATCAGCCCCAGCATTTT
>NA|TRBD1|TRBJ2-7|TRBV11-1
CASSGQGREQYF
TGTGCCAGCAGCGGACAGGGACGAGAGCAGTACTTC
>NA|NA|TRBJ2-5|TRBV20-1
CSAPQRPLETQYF
TGCAGTGCCCCCCAGCGTCCGTTGGAGACCCAGTACTTC
>NA|NA|TRBJ1-5|TRBV28
CASSSGGSNQPQHF
TGTGCCAGCAGTTCGGGAGGGAGCAATCAGCCCCAGCATTTT
>NA|TRBD1|TRBJ1-4|TRBV5-3
CARSLTGTGRNEKLFF
TGTGCCAGAAGCTTAACCGGGACAGGGCGTAATGAAAAACTGTTTTTT
>once|NA|TRBJ2-7|TRBV28
CASNAAQRYEQYF
TGTGCCAGCAACGCAGCTCAAAGGTACGAGCAGTACTTC
>few|NA|TRBJ2-2|TRBV6-1
CASTTGWAGELFF
TGTGCCAGCACGACGGGATGGGCCGGGGAGCTGTTTTTT
>NA|TRBD1|TRBJ2-5|TRBV12-3/TRBV12-4
CASSLGVRQGQSQETQYF
TGTGCCAGCAGTTTAGGGGTTAGACAGGGCCAGTCCCAAGAGACCCAGTACTTC
>NA|NA|TRBJ2-4|TRBV20-1
CSASLGNRVLNIQYF
TGCAGTGCTAGTTTGGGCAACAGGGTACTAAACATTCAGTACTTC
>few|TRBD1|TRBJ1-2|TRBV11-3
CASSHQDRGRAGGYTF
TGTGCCAGCAGCCATCAGGACAGGGGGCGGGCGGGCGGCTACACCTTC
>NA|NA|TRBJ2-2|TRBV12-3/TRBV12-4
CASSFGGELFF
TGTGCCAGCAGCTTTGGCGGGGAGCTGTTTTTT
>NA|NA|TRBJ1-1|TRBV6-1
CASSEPTSGRGAFF
TGTGCCAGCAGTGAGCCGACGTCAGGGCGCGGGGCTTTCTTT
>NA|TRBD2|TRBJ2-5|TRBV20-1
CSARDRAKGAGETQYF
TGCAGTGCTAGAGATCGGGCAAAGGGAGCGGGGGAGACCCAGTACTTC
>NA|NA|TRBJ2-3|TRBV15
CATSRDRQVQYF
TGTGCCACCAGCAGAGATCGCCAGGTGCAGTATTTT
>NA|NA|TRBJ2-5|TRBV6-1
CASSHAGTQYF
TGTGCCAGCAGCCACGCCGGGACCCAGTACTTC
>few|NA|TRBJ2-2|TRBV6-2/TRBV6-3
CASSRVPGFANTGELFF
TGTGCCAGCAGCCGCGTCCCAGGGTTCGCGAACACCGGGGAGCTGTTTTTT
>once|NA|TRBJ2-2|TRBV7-9
CASSLGTSSGELFF
TGTGCCAGCAGCTTAGGGACTTCCTCCGGGGAGCTGTTTTTT
>NA|TRBD1|TRBJ1-5|TRBV30
CAWSLTGGDQPQHF
TGTGCCTGGAGTTTGACAGGGGGCGATCAGCCCCAGCATTTT
>medium-sized|NA|TRBJ2-3|TRBV7-3
CASSPKPYPGSSTDTQYF
TGTGCCAGCAGCCCCAAGCCCTACCCTGGATCTAGCACAGATACGCAGTATTTT
>NA|TRBD1|TRBJ1-5|TRBV7-3
CASSRRGQRNQPQHF
TGTGCCAGCAGCCGGAGGGGACAGCGCAATCAGCCCCAGCATTTT
>NA|NA|TRBJ2-2|TRBV20-1
CSARVYRARSGEGTGELFF
TGCAGTGCTAGAGTGTACAGGGCGCGTTCGGGAGAAGGGACCGGGGAGCTGTTTTTT
>once|NA|TRBJ1-2|TRBV20-1
CSASSGDLLYGYTF
TGCAGTGCTAGTTCGGGGGATCTCCTCTATGGCTACACCTTC
>NA|NA|TRBJ1-2|TRBV20-1
CSARERLGPYTF
TGCAGTGCTAGAGAGCGCTTAGGGCCTTACACCTTC
>few|TRBD2|TRBJ2-3|TRBV20-1
CSAREAGGVDTQYF
TGCAGTGCTAGAGAGGCGGGAGGAGTAGATACGCAGTATTTT
>NA|NA|TRBJ1-5|TRBV21-1
CASSTVGPNQPQHF
TGTGCCAGCAGCACAGTAGGACCGAATCAGCCCCAGCATTTT
>NA|NA|TRBJ2-1|TRBV21-1
CARPRLFDRVPYNEQFF
TGTGCCAGGCCACGGCTTTTCGACAGGGTCCCGTACAATGAGCAGTTCTTC
>NA|NA|TRBJ2-3|TRBV6-2/TRBV6-3
CASSYGWEFTDTQYF
TGTGCCAGCAGTTACGGCTGGGAGTTCACAGATACGCAGTATTTT
>NA|NA|TRBJ1-1|TRBV10-3
CAIGLVNTEAFF
TGTGCCATCGGGCTGGTGAACACTGAAGCTTTCTTT
>NA|NA|TRBJ1-5|TRBV12-3/TRBV12-4
CASSLGGGGRVRGRQPQHF
TGTGCCAGCAGTTTGGGAGGAGGGGGAAGGGTGAGAGGGCGGCAGCCCCAGCATTTT
>NA|NA|TRBJ1-1|TRBV10-3
CAISDFGNPNTEAFF
TGTGCCATCAGTGATTTTGGGAACCCGAACACTGAAGCTTTCTTT